This is a list of T cell receptor beta chains from one sample in a study of blood T cell repertoires in COVID-19. Repertoires were generated with immunoSEQ multiplex PCR, while TCRdb's copy carries only in-frame clones and drops some. The table shows over 150,000 clones, with about 88% occurring only once. Sequencing used PBMCs or T cells enriched from blood (not recorded which). The receptors were sampled from a woman aged 30 to 39 who had recovered from COVID-19. Each CDR3 is given with its conserved first and last residue. D genes are given only for firm matches.

d_call: TRBD2
v_call: TRBV4-2
j_call: TRBJ2-5
cdr3_aa: CASSQVGLAGRQETQYF

d_call: TRBD1
v_call: TRBV28
j_call: TRBJ1-1
cdr3_aa: CASSFPDRSNTEAFF

d_call: TRBD1
v_call: TRBV28
j_call: TRBJ1-1
cdr3_aa: CASSLFGDRGGTEAFF

d_call: NA
v_call: TRBV6-4
j_call: TRBJ1-5
cdr3_aa: CASSVFRDQPQHF

d_call: NA
v_call: TRBV7-2
j_call: TRBJ2-7
cdr3_aa: CASSIRGTYEQYF

d_call: NA
v_call: TRBV11-2
j_call: TRBJ1-1
cdr3_aa: CASSLLETTNTEAFF

d_call: NA
v_call: TRBV10-3
j_call: TRBJ2-7
cdr3_aa: CAIRGAFEQYF

d_call: TRBD1
v_call: TRBV5-6
j_call: TRBJ1-6
cdr3_aa: CASSLTGTGRPPLHF

d_call: TRBD1
v_call: TRBV24-1
j_call: TRBJ2-4
cdr3_aa: CATSDDRGNIQYF

d_call: TRBD2
v_call: TRBV27
j_call: TRBJ2-3
cdr3_aa: CASNFLAGGTDTQYF

d_call: TRBD1
v_call: TRBV5-1
j_call: TRBJ1-2
cdr3_aa: CASSLRQGARYGYTF

d_call: TRBD2
v_call: TRBV5-4
j_call: TRBJ2-5
cdr3_aa: CACSGTSGRIGTQYF

d_call: TRBD2
v_call: TRBV19
j_call: TRBJ2-5
cdr3_aa: CASSKGLAGETQYF

d_call: NA
v_call: TRBV28
j_call: TRBJ2-5
cdr3_aa: CASSDRLGETQYF

d_call: NA
v_call: TRBV6-1
j_call: TRBJ2-1
cdr3_aa: CASSEVSAYYNEQFF

d_call: NA
v_call: TRBV2
j_call: TRBJ1-5
cdr3_aa: CASRGFLRDQPQHF

d_call: NA
v_call: TRBV15
j_call: TRBJ2-7
cdr3_aa: CATSREQGPYEQYF

d_call: TRBD1
v_call: TRBV6-5
j_call: TRBJ1-1
cdr3_aa: CASSYSPGGQEEAFF